This T cell receptor (beta chain) derives from a study of blood T cell repertoires in COVID-19. Background on the study: Material from acute and convalescent COVID-19 was sourced from the United States, Italy and Spain. T cells, B-cell-depleted T cells, or PBMCs supplied cDNA or gDNA.

Methods used by the authors: Amplification with reference gene primers provided the estimates of nucleated cell counts. Method: immunoSEQ multiplex PCR; TCRdb's copy keeps in-frame clones and lacks some. The V and J calls and clone size are taken from that table; D and trimming were inferred from the DNA. The data hold about 400,000 clones, with around 90% observed a single time. CDR3 size: 14 residues. Germline CDR1 is SEHNR and CDR2 is FQNEAQ (reference sequence). The V end lost 5 bases, the J end lost 10 bases, and 18 bases lay between the germline ends. The study assigned cohorts using participant-reported clinical history.

The receptor's source is a woman in her thirties or forties with acute COVID-19. V and J are TRBV7-9 and TRBJ2-1, with D perhaps TRBD2 (6 bases). The source material was PBMCs or T cells enriched from blood (not recorded which). This chain's CDR3 is CASSRLGRRGEQFF. CDR3 sequence (DNA): TGTGCCAGCAGCCGACTAGGACGACGGGGGGAGCAGTTCTTC.